This T cell receptor beta chain was identified in a study of long-term antiretroviral therapy in people with HIV. Running of the v3.0 immunoSEQ assay took place at survey level. The study targeted roughly 35,000-55,000 T-cell genomes per sample in sequencing. Assay: immunoSEQ multiplex PCR; the TCRdb copy retains only in-frame clones and omits some. The table shows 13,000 to 15,000 clones, with roughly three quarters occurring only once. Broader study findings: Information on adherence to ART, viral resistance or therapy changes was unavailable. Even long-term ART left TRB diversity below transplant donor controls, despite gains. Controls showed broader CDR3 length ranges than did the HIV repertoires.

A note on this clone: Its antigen is not identified.

Deletions cut 2 bases from V and 6 bases from J, with 17 bases between. Germline V gene data show CDR1 as GTSNPN and CDR2 as SVGIG (reference sequence). This CDR3 has 14 residues. This chain joins TRBV30 and TRBJ2-7; TRBD1 is a possible D gene (6 bases). Here the sequenced sample was unsorted PBMCs, taken 3.1 years after starting antiretroviral therapy. The clonotype originates from a man aged 35 to 55 with HIV. Here the CDR3 DNA reads TGTGCCTGGAGTCCATTCACAGGGATTATCGAGCAGTACTTC. It translates to CAWSPFTGIIEQYF.